A selection of T cell receptor beta chains follows, all from one sample in a study of CD8 T cells in Susac syndrome. TCRdb re-called the immunoSEQ multiplex PCR reads through MiXCR, storing one row per CDR3 protein. Of some 300,000 distinct CDR3 sequences listed, around nine tenths are singletons. Sequenced sample: CD8+ T cells from PBMCs. These receptor sequences come from a human donor with multiple sclerosis. Each CDR3 is given with its conserved first and last residue. Fields, in order: J gene, D gene, clone size, V gene, CDR3 protein, CDR3 DNA. The D gene is left open where the match is weak. The listing skips clone size in some rows; elsewhere it reads once, few, many or a size class.

J: TRBJ2-7; D: TRBD1; size: NA; V: TRBV19; CDR3: CASSGTASSYEQYF; DNA: TGTGCCAGTAGCGGGACAGCGAGCTCCTACGAGCAGTACTTC
J: TRBJ2-7; D: NA; size: NA; V: TRBV4-2; CDR3: CASSAWGYEQYF; DNA: TGTGCCAGCAGCGCTTGGGGGTACGAGCAGTACTTC
J: TRBJ1-2; D: TRBD1; size: NA; V: TRBV9; CDR3: CASSTGQGNYGYTF; DNA: TGTGCCAGCAGCACCGGACAGGGGAACTATGGCTACACCTTC
J: TRBJ2-6; D: NA; size: once; V: TRBV15; CDR3: CATSSPASGANVLTF; DNA: TGTGCCACCAGTAGTCCGGCCTCTGGGGCCAACGTCCTGACTTTC
J: TRBJ1-1; D: NA; size: NA; V: TRBV29-1; CDR3: CSVLRTSLNTEAFF; DNA: TGCAGCGTGCTACGGACGAGTCTGAACACTGAAGCTTTCTTT
J: TRBJ1-5; D: NA; size: few; V: TRBV27; CDR3: CASSFGGRQPQHF; DNA: TGTGCCAGCAGTTTCGGGGGGCGGCAGCCCCAGCATTTT
J: TRBJ1-1; D: NA; size: few; V: TRBV12-3/TRBV12-4; CDR3: CASSFPLGLMNTEAFF; DNA: TGTGCCAGCAGTTTCCCTTTGGGACTGATGAACACTGAAGCTTTCTTT
J: TRBJ2-1; D: TRBD1; size: NA; V: TRBV7-9; CDR3: CASSETTGGYNEQFF; DNA: TGTGCCAGCAGCGAAACGACAGGGGGCTACAATGAGCAGTTCTTC
J: TRBJ2-7; D: TRBD2; size: once; V: TRBV20-1; CDR3: CSARDRGSGRIYEQYF; DNA: TGCAGTGCTAGAGATCGGGGAAGCGGGAGAATCTACGAGCAGTACTTC
J: TRBJ2-2; D: NA; size: NA; V: TRBV20-1; CDR3: CSAKGSATGELFF; DNA: TGCAGTGCTAAAGGGAGTGCCACCGGGGAGCTGTTTTTT
J: TRBJ2-2; D: NA; size: NA; V: TRBV23-1; CDR3: CASSQSGPSANTGELFF; DNA: TGCGCCAGCAGTCAATCGGGGCCTTCTGCGAACACCGGGGAGCTGTTTTTT
J: TRBJ2-3; D: NA; size: NA; V: TRBV27; CDR3: CASRGLDDTQYF; DNA: TGTGCCAGCAGGGGGCTGGACGATACGCAGTATTTT
J: TRBJ2-5; D: NA; size: NA; V: TRBV18; CDR3: CASSPTGETMGTQYF; DNA: TGTGCCAGCTCACCTACGGGGGAAACAATGGGCACCCAGTACTTC
J: TRBJ2-1; D: NA; size: NA; V: TRBV4-3; CDR3: CASSQKLWGRAHEQFF; DNA: TGCGCCAGCAGCCAGAAACTCTGGGGCAGGGCCCATGAGCAGTTCTTC
J: TRBJ1-4; D: TRBD1; size: NA; V: TRBV2; CDR3: CASSDGQGAGEKLFF; DNA: TGTGCCAGCAGTGACGGGCAGGGGGCCGGTGAAAAACTGTTTTTT